What follows is one T cell receptor (beta chain) and its context. Its antigen is undetermined. This sample is drawn from a study of T-cell reconstitution after alpha-beta-depleted transplantation in children. Findings and limits, study-wide: Several hundred graft clones that had expanded were reportedly the source of alpha-beta T cells about two months after transplant. Newly produced T cells mostly provided counts and TCRbeta diversity after one year, as hyperexpanded clones declined. Surviving recipient T cells and intrathymic progenitors accounted for some patients' high TCRbeta diversity at day 60.

Unique molecular identifiers were incorporated when the TCRbeta library was constructed. MiXCR, applied by TCRdb to the PCR reads, yields one record per CDR3 protein. The table shows more than 400,000 distinct CDR3 sequences, with over 9.5% occurring only once. The source material was PBMCs, mostly from graft donor cells, sampled 180 days after TCRalphabeta/CD19-depleted stem cell transplant. This clonotype was sampled from a female patient between 2 and 15 years old who had a stem cell transplant for aplastic anemia, so the T cells may come from the graft donor.

The chain's CDR3 is CASSLAGPQETQYF. CDR3 sequence (DNA): TGCGCCAGCAGCTTGGCGGGCCCCCAGGAGACCCAGTACTTC. The chain couples TRBV5-1 to TRBJ2-5; no clear D. CDR1 is SGHRS, CDR2 YFSETQ, per germline. This CDR3 comprises 14 residues. Trimming took 0 bases from V and 5 from J, leaving 11 bases between them.